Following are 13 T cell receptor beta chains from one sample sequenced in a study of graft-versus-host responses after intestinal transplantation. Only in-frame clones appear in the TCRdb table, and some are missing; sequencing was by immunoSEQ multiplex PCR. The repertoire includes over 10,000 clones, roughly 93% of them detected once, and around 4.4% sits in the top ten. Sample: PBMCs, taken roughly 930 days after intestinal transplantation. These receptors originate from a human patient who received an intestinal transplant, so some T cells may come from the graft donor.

Here the CDR3 reads CASSLVGVSYNEQFF. For the CDR3, the DNA is TGCGCCAGCAGCTTGGTCGGGGTCTCCTACAATGAGCAGTTCTTC. V and J are TRBV5-1 and TRBJ2-1; weak D call: TRBD2 (5 bases). V lost 0 bases to trimming and J lost 0 bases, with 7 bases between them. Germline lookup yields CDR1 SGHRS and CDR2 YFSETQ. This CDR3 is 15 amino acids long. Variable domain in full (rest from reference TRBV5-1 and TRBJ2-1): KAGVTQTPRYLIKTRGQQVTLSCSPISGHRSVSWYQQTPGQGLQFLFEYFSETQRNKGNFPGRFSGRQFSNSRSEMNVSTLELGDSALYLCASSLVGVSYNEQFFGPGTRLTVL.

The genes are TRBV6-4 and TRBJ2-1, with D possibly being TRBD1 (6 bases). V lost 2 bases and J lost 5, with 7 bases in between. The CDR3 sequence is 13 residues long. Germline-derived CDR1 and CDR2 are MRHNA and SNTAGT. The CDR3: CASSDRDNNEQFF. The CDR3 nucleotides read TGTGCCAGCAGTGACCGGGACAACAATGAGCAGTTCTTC.

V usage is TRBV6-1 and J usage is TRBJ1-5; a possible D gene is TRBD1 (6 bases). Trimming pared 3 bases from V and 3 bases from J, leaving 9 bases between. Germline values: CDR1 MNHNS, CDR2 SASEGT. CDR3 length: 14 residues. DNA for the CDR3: TGTGCCAGCAGTGAGGGGGGCTTCAATCAGCCCCAGCATTTT. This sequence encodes CASSEGGFNQPQHF.

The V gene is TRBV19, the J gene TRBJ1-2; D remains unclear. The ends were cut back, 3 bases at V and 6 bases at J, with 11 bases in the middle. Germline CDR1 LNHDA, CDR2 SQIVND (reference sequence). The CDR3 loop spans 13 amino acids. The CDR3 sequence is CASSIGGTDGYTF. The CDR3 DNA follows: TGTGCCAGTAGTATTGGTGGTACAGATGGCTACACCTTC.

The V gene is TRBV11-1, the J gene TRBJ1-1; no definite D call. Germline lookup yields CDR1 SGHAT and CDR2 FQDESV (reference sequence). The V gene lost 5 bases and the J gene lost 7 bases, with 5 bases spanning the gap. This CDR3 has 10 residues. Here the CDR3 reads CASSRYEAFF. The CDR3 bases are TGTGCCAGCAGCCGATATGAAGCTTTCTTT.

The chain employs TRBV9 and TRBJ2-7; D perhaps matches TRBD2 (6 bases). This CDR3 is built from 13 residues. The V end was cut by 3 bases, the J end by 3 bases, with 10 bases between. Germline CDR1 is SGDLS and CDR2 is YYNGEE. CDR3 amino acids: CASSDGTLYEQYF. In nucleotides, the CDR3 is TGTGCCAGCAGCGACGGGACTCTCTACGAGCAGTACTTC.

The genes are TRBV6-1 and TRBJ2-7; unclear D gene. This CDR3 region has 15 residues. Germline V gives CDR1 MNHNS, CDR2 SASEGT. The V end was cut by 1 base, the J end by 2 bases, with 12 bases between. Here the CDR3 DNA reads TGTGCCAGCAGTGAAGGTCTCCTCGAGGCCTACGAGCAGTACTTC. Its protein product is CASSEGLLEAYEQYF.

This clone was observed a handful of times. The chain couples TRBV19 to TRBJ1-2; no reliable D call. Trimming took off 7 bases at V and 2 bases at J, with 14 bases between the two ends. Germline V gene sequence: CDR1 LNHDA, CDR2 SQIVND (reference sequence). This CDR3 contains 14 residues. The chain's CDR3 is CASTIGRSNYGYTF. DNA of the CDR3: TGTGCCAGTACCATAGGGCGGTCGAACTATGGCTACACCTTC. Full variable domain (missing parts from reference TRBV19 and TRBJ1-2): DGGITQSPKYLFRKEGQNVTLSCEQNLNHDAMYWYRQDPGQGLRLIYYSQIVNDFQKGDIAEGYSVSREKKESFPLTVTSAQKNPTAFYLCASTIGRSNYGYTFGSGTRLTVV.

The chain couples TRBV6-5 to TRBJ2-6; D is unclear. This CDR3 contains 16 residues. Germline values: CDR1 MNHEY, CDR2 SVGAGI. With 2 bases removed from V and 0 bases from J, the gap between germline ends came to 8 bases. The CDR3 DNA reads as TGTGCCAGCAGTTACCTCGGCGTCTCTGGGGCCAACGTCCTGACTTTC. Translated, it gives CASSYLGVSGANVLTF.

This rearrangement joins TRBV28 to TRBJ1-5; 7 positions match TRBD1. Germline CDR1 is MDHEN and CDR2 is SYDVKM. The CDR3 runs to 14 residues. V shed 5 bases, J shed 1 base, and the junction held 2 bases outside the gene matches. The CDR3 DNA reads TGTGCCAGCAGTGTCAGGGGGAGCAATCAGCCCCAGCATTTT. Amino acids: CASSVRGSNQPQHF.

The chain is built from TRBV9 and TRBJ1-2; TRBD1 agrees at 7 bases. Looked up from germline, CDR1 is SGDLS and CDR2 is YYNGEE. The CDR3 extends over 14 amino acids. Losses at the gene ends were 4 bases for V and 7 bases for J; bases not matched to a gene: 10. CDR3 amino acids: CASSPLQGRGGYTF. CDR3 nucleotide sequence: TGTGCCAGCAGCCCATTACAGGGGAGGGGTGGCTACACCTTC.

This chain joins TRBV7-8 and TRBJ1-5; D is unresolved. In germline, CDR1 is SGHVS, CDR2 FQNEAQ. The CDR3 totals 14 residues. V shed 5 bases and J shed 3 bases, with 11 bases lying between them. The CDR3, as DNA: TGTGCCAGCAGCCCTTCGGGCGTCAATCAGCCCCAGCATTTT. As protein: CASSPSGVNQPQHF.

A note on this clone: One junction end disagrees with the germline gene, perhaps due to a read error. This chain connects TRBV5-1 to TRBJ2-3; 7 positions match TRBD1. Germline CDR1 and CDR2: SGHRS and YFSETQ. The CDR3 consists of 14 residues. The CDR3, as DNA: TGCTCCAGCAGCTGGGGACAGAACACAGATACGCAGTATTTT. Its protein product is CSSSWGQNTDTQYF. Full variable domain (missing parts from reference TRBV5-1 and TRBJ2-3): KAGVTQTPRYLIKTRGQQVTLSCSPISGHRSVSWYQQTPGQGLQFLFEYFSETQRNKGNFPGRFSGRQFSNSRSEMNVSTLELGDSALYLCSSSWGQNTDTQYFGPGTRLTVL.